Described below is a single T cell receptor (beta chain) sequence and its context. The antigen is unknown. Study findings and constraints: Tumor memory CD4+ T cell TCR gene usage clustered with blood and lymph node memory CD4+ cells and lymph node naive CD4+ cells.

This CDR3 has 16 residues. From germline, CDR1 is KGHSH and CDR2 LQKENI. Trimming removed 6 bases from V and 4 bases from J; junction bases left unmatched: 7. TCRdb re-called the 5' RACE reads with MiXCR, one entry per CDR3 protein. This table has over 40,000 distinct CDR3 sequences, approximately 31% appearing once. Sequencing input: tumor-infiltrating memory CD4+ T cells sorted from the breast tumor. Subset in this sample: memory CD4+ T cells, CD4+CD45RO+CD25-. This sequence originates from a female donor with breast cancer. This chain uses TRBV18 with TRBJ2-5; 14 bases match TRBD2. The CDR3, as DNA: TGTGCCAGCTCCTTGACTAGCGGGAGGGCCGGAGAGACCCAGTACTTC. It yields the protein CASSLTSGRAGETQYF.